This is a list of T cell receptor beta chains from one sample in a study of CD8 T cells in Susac syndrome. TCRdb re-analysed the immunoSEQ multiplex PCR reads in MiXCR, keeping a single row per CDR3 protein. The sample has around 270,000 distinct CDR3 sequences, 75% to 85% seen once. The sample consisted of CD8+ T cells from PBMCs. The source of these receptors is a human donor with multiple sclerosis. Both conserved end residues are part of each CDR3. Fields, in order: D gene, V gene, J gene, clone size, CDR3 protein, CDR3 DNA. The D gene is left open where the match is weak. Expanded clones get a size class; other rows say once, few or many, or leave the size out.

.,TRBV10-3,TRBJ2-5,.,CAISGDGQETQYF,TGTGCCATCAGTGGGGACGGCCAAGAGACCCAGTACTTC
TRBD2,TRBV2,TRBJ2-1,.,CASSDPRTSRRPSYNEQFF,TGTGCCAGCAGTGACCCTCGGACTAGCCGGAGACCATCCTACAATGAGCAGTTCTTC
TRBD1,TRBV13,TRBJ1-5,.,CASSLGGGQGQPQHF,TGTGCCAGCAGCTTAGGCGGGGGACAGGGCCAGCCCCAGCATTTT
.,TRBV29-1,TRBJ2-1,.,CSGKGFYNEQFF,TGCAGCGGAAAGGGGTTCTACAATGAGCAGTTCTTC
.,TRBV5-6,TRBJ2-1,.,CASSRSQILYNEQFF,TGTGCCAGCAGTCGGTCGCAGATTCTATACAATGAGCAGTTCTTC
TRBD1,TRBV5-4,TRBJ2-7,.,CASSWGTGVLDEQYF,TGTGCCAGCAGCTGGGGGACAGGGGTGTTGGACGAGCAGTACTTC
.,TRBV24-1,TRBJ2-3,.,CATSDFSGADTQYF,TGTGCCACCAGTGATTTTTCAGGGGCCGATACGCAGTATTTT
TRBD1,TRBV25-1,TRBJ1-4,.,CASSHGQGATNEKLFF,TGTGCCAGCAGTCATGGACAGGGAGCAACTAATGAAAAACTGTTTTTT
.,TRBV5-1,TRBJ1-1,few,CASSLDRRGTEAFF,TGCGCCAGCAGCTTGGACAGGCGGGGCACTGAAGCTTTCTTT
.,TRBV6-5,TRBJ2-3,.,CASSYFGPSPTDTQYF,TGTGCCAGCAGTTACTTTGGACCGTCCCCCACAGATACGCAGTATTTT
.,TRBV7-9,TRBJ1-3,.,CASSLGRGTRNTIYF,TGTGCCAGCAGCTTAGGCCGGGGGACGAGAAACACCATATATTTT
TRBD1,TRBV4-3,TRBJ1-2,once,CASSRDSIYGYTF,TGCGCCAGCAGCCGGGACAGTATCTATGGCTACACCTTC
TRBD2,TRBV7-7,TRBJ2-1,.,CASSLAGGHSRGYNEQFF,TGTGCTAGCAGCTTAGCGGGAGGACACTCCCGCGGGTACAATGAGCAGTTCTTC
.,TRBV12-3/TRBV12-4,TRBJ2-3,.,CASTPEGISTDTQYF,TGTGCCAGCACCCCCGAGGGGATAAGCACAGATACGCAGTATTTT
.,TRBV27,TRBJ2-1,.,CASSLAGNHEQFF,TGTGCCAGCAGTTTAGCAGGGAACCATGAGCAGTTCTTC
.,TRBV12-3/TRBV12-4,TRBJ1-4,.,CASSPGVGQYNEKLFF,TGTGCCAGCAGTCCAGGGGTAGGACAGTATAATGAAAAACTGTTTTTT
TRBD2,TRBV7-8,TRBJ2-1,.,CASSFLAGNNEQFF,TGTGCCAGCAGCTTTTTAGCGGGAAACAATGAGCAGTTCTTC
.,TRBV7-9,TRBJ1-3,once,CASSDFDRGNTIYF,TGTGCCAGCAGCGATTTTGACAGGGGAAACACCATATATTTT
.,TRBV7-9,TRBJ1-2,.,CASSLSDKGYTF,TGTGCCAGCAGCTTAAGTGACAAGGGCTACACCTTC
.,TRBV12-5,TRBJ1-2,.,CASGLEDLYGYTF,TGTGCTAGTGGTTTGGAGGATCTCTATGGCTACACCTTC
.,TRBV28,TRBJ1-5,.,CASRPRGAGNQPQHF,TGTGCCAGCAGGCCCCGGGGGGCCGGCAATCAGCCCCAGCATTTT
.,TRBV28,TRBJ2-2,.,CASSFSRLTGELFF,TGTGCCAGCAGTTTCAGCAGGCTTACCGGGGAGCTGTTTTTT
.,TRBV4-2,TRBJ1-1,few,CASSQDYGAMNTEAFF,TGTGCCAGCAGCCAAGATTACGGGGCCATGAACACTGAAGCTTTCTTT
.,TRBV29-1,TRBJ1-5,.,CSVAGDSNQPQHF,TGCAGCGTTGCCGGGGATAGCAATCAGCCCCAGCATTTT
.,TRBV15,TRBJ1-1,.,CATSRERQAMNTEAFF,TGTGCCACCAGCAGAGAACGACAGGCTATGAACACTGAAGCTTTCTTT
.,TRBV7-2,TRBJ2-5,.,CASSSLLGQAGETQYF,TGTGCCAGCAGCTCCCTTTTGGGGCAGGCGGGGGAGACCCAGTACTTC
TRBD2,TRBV4-3,TRBJ2-7,few,CASSQWEGTYEQYF,TGCGCCAGCAGCCAATGGGAGGGAACCTACGAGCAGTACTTC
.,TRBV20-1,TRBJ2-1,.,CSARDLLIADNEQFF,TGCAGTGCTAGAGATTTGTTAATAGCGGACAATGAGCAGTTCTTC
TRBD1,TRBV7-2,TRBJ2-6,.,CASTYRGYGANVLTF,TGTGCCAGCACGTACAGGGGGTACGGGGCCAACGTCCTGACTTTC